These 11 T cell receptor beta chains share one sample of origin, sequenced in a study of blood T cell repertoires in COVID-19. Using immunoSEQ multiplex PCR, the repertoire was profiled, and TCRdb retains in-frame clones only, with some absent. The sample contains about 190,000 clones, 88% of which appear only once. Input material: peripheral blood. These receptors all stem from a human donor in a cohort sampled during active COVID-19.

The CDR3, as DNA: TGCGCCAGCAGCCAAGGTGGACAGGCTACCTGGGGCTACACCTTC. Translated, it gives CASSQGGQATWGYTF. The chain uses TRBV4-1 and TRBJ1-2; 7 nucleotides agree with TRBD1. Germline V gene data show CDR1 as MGHRA and CDR2 as YSYEKL. This CDR3 comprises 15 residues. V was pared by 1 base and J by 8 bases, with 10 bases of the junction left unmatched.

This chain uses TRBV5-1 with TRBJ2-5; 15 nucleotides line up with TRBD2. The ends lost 4 bases at V and 5 bases at J; junction bases unmatched: 9. CDR3 size: 17 residues. The germline CDR1 and CDR2 sequences are SGHRS and YFSETQ. The DNA of the CDR3 is TGCGCCAGCAGCCCTTGGACTAGCGGGAGGGCCTACGAGACCCAGTACTTC. As protein: CASSPWTSGRAYETQYF. Drawing the rest from reference TRBV5-1 and TRBJ2-5, the complete variable domain is KAGVTQTPRYLIKTRGQQVTLSCSPISGHRSVSWYQQTPGQGLQFLFEYFSETQRNKGNFPGRFSGRQFSNSRSEMNVSTLELGDSALYLCASSPWTSGRAYETQYFGPGTRLLVL.

This clone was recorded once. V gene TRBV7-9 combines with J gene TRBJ2-5; the match to TRBD2 covers 9 bases. The CDR3 contains 15 residues. V lost 3 bases to trimming and J lost 8 bases; unmatched junction nucleotides: 10. Per the germline V gene, CDR1 is SEHNR and CDR2 is FQNEAQ (reference sequence). CDR3 nucleotide sequence: TGTGCCAGCAGCTTCCTGCGGGGGGGCCTTATTACCCAGTACTTC. Amino acids: CASSFLRGGLITQYF.

The chain has TRBV6-2 or TRBV6-3 and TRBJ2-1; D perhaps matches TRBD2 (5 bases). The V end was cut by 5 bases, the J end by 4 bases, with 9 bases between. Per the germline V gene, CDR1 is MNHEY and CDR2 is SVGEGT. The length of the CDR3 is 13 residues. Here the CDR3 reads CASSHGVYNEQFF. CDR3 DNA: TGTGCCAGCAGTCACGGGGTATACAATGAGCAGTTCTTC.

The gene calls are TRBV7-2 and TRBJ1-1, with 8 bases matching TRBD1. The CDR3 totals 15 residues. The junction had 5 bases not matched to a gene; V was cut back by 4 bases and J by 1 base. CDR1 and CDR2 (germline): SGHTA, FQGNSA. The CDR3 DNA sequence: TGTGCCAGCAGCTCGCAGACAGGGGCGAACACTGAAGCTTTCTTT. Its translation: CASSSQTGANTEAFF. The full variable domain, rest sourced from reference TRBV7-2 and TRBJ1-1, is GAGVSQSPSNKVTEKGKDVELRCDPISGHTALYWYRQSLGQGLEFLIYFQGNSAPDKSGLPSDRFSAERTGGSVSTLTIQRTQQEDSAVYLCASSSQTGANTEAFFGQGTRLTVV.

The CDR3 is CASSGQGYTDTQYF. The CDR3 region has the DNA TGTGCCAGCAGCGGACAGGGGTATACAGATACGCAGTATTTT. V usage is TRBV7-2 and J usage is TRBJ2-3; 9 bases are a match to TRBD1. The ends lost 5 bases at V and 3 bases at J; junction bases unmatched: 3. Germline CDR1 is SGHTA and CDR2 is FQGNSA. The CDR3 is 14 amino acids.

The rearrangement joins TRBV4-3 to TRBJ1-2; 9 bases map to TRBD1. CDR1 and CDR2 (germline): LGHNA, YSLEER. This CDR3 comprises 18 residues. Germline trimming cut 0 bases from V and 0 bases from J; bases unmatched to any gene: 8. CDR3 amino acids: CASSQEGDRDFSNYGYTF. Here the CDR3 DNA reads TGCGCCAGCAGCCAAGAAGGGGACAGGGACTTTTCTAACTATGGCTACACCTTC.

The chain links TRBV18 to TRBJ1-4, with 7 bases aligning to TRBD1. V trimming: 2 bases; J trimming: 8 bases; junction bases outside the gene matches: 5. The CDR3 loop spans 14 amino acids. Germline assignment: CDR1 KGHSH and CDR2 LQKENI. The CDR3 loop is CASSPAQGREKLFF. The CDR3 DNA reads as TGTGCCAGCTCACCAGCACAGGGGCGGGAAAAACTGTTTTTT. Full variable domain (remainder filled in from reference TRBV18 and TRBJ1-4): NAGVMQNPRHLVRRRGQEARLRCSPMKGHSHVYWYRQLPEEGLKFMVYLQKENIIDESGMPKERFSAEFPKEGPSILRIQQVVRGDSAAYFCASSPAQGREKLFFGSGTQLSVL.

J is TRBJ2-7 and V is TRBV18, with 10 bases fitting TRBD1. The J segment lost 2 bases and the V segment lost 2 bases, leaving 12 bases of the junction unmatched. The length of the CDR3 is 18 residues. Germline lookup yields CDR1 KGHSH and CDR2 LQKENI. CDR3 sequence (DNA): TGTGCCAGCTCACCAATCCCGGGACAGGGGTCGCTGGCCTACGAGCAGTACTTC. As protein: CASSPIPGQGSLAYEQYF.

This chain joins TRBV19 and TRBJ1-6, with D possibly TRBD1 on 6 matching bases. There are 12 residues in the CDR3. V shed 7 bases and J shed 10 bases, with 11 bases lying between them. CDR1 LNHDA and CDR2 SQIVND come from the germline V gene (reference sequence). CDR3 amino acids: CASTPGASPLHF. DNA for the CDR3: TGTGCCAGTACCCCAGGGGCATCACCCCTCCACTTT.

The CDR3 bases are TGTGCCAGCAGCCTGGGACTAGCGGGAGTCCAGTTCTTC. This sequence encodes CASSLGLAGVQFF. J is TRBJ2-1 and V is TRBV2; 14 bases agree with TRBD2. CDR3 size: 13 residues. The junction had 5 bases not matched to a gene; V was cut back by 6 bases and J by 13 bases. CDR1 SNHLY and CDR2 FYNNEI come from the germline V gene.